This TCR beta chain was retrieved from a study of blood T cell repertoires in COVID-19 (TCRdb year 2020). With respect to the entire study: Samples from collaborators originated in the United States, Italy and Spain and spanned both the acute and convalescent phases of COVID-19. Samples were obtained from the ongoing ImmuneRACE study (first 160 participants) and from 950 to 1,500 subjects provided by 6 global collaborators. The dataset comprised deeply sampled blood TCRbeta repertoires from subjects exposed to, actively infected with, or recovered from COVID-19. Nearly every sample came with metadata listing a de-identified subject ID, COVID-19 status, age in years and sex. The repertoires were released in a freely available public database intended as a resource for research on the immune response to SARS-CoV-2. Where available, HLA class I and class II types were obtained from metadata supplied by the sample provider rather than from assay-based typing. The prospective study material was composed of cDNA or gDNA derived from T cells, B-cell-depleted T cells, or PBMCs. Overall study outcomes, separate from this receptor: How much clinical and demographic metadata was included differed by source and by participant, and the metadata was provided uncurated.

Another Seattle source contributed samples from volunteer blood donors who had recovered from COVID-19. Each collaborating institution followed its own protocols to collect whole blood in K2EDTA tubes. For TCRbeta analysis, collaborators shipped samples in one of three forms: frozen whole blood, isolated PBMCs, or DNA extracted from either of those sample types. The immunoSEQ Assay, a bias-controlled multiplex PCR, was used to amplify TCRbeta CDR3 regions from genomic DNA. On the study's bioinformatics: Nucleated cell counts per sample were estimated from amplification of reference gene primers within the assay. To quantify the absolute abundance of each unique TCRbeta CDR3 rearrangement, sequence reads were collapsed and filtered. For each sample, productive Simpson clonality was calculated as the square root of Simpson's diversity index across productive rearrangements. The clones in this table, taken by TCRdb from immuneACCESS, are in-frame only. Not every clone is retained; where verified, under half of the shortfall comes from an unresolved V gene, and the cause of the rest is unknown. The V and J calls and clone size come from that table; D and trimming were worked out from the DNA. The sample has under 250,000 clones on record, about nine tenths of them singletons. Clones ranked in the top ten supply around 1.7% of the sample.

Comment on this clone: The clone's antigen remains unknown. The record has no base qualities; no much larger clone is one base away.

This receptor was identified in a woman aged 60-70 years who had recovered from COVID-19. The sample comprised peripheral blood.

The CDR3 reads CSASAPGLRLDEQFF. DNA sequence: TGCAGTGCTAGTGCCCCGGGACTACGCCTCGATGAGCAGTTCTTC. The chain is assembled from TRBV20-1 and TRBJ2-1, and 7 junctional nucleotides match TRBD2. The germline V gene (reference sequence) gives CDR1 as DFQATT and CDR2 as SNEGSKA. Reading from cysteine to phenylalanine, the CDR3 counts 15 amino acids. The sequence is cut down to CDR3 DNA, 45 bases in frame from base 1. The germline V and J ends show losses of 3 bases and 8 bases respectively, and no gene match explains 13 bases of the junction.